Described below is a single T cell receptor (beta chain) sequence and its context. Its target is unknown. This sample was taken from a study of PD-1 blockade in classical Hodgkin lymphoma. Regarding time point: cycle 4 day 1 (C4D1), after around six weeks of nivolumab. Relapse after autologous stem cell transplantation occurred in every patient, and brentuximab vedotin exposure varied. The data were produced by immunoSEQ multiplex PCR, yet TCRdb's version contains in-frame clones alone and is incomplete. The sample contains roughly 20,000 clones, 70% to 85% of which appear only once. Study observations and caveats: With CD4+ cells, TCR diversity rose significantly by C4D1, but not with CD8+ cells. Complete responders' baseline diversity resembled that of newly diagnosed patients.

Sequences were derived from peripheral blood mononuclear cells (PBMCs), sampled before the fourth cycle of nivolumab. This TCR was recovered from a human donor with classical Hodgkin lymphoma.

The CDR3 DNA reads TGTGCCAGCAGCTTATTGCGACAAGCGAACACCGGGGAGCTGTTTTTT. This translates into CASSLLRQANTGELFF. The chain couples TRBV11-2 to TRBJ2-2; no clear D gene. Between the trimmed V and J ends, which lost 2 bases and 0 bases, there was a span of 10 bases. The CDR3 covers 16 residues. Germline V gene data show CDR1 as SGHAT and CDR2 as FQNNGV. Full variable domain (outside the CDR3, taken from reference TRBV11-2 and TRBJ2-2): EAGVAQSPRYKIIEKRQSVAFWCNPISGHATLYWYQQILGQGPKLLIQFQNNGVVDDSQLPKDRFSAERLKGVDSTLKIQPAKLEDSAVYLCASSLLRQANTGELFFGEGSRLTVL.